The subject of this entry is one TCR beta chain. This sample was taken from a study of blood T cell repertoires in COVID-19. Study overall: The United States, Italy and Spain supplied acute and convalescent COVID-19 samples. PBMCs, B-cell-depleted T cells, or T cells provided the cDNA or gDNA that made up the material.

With 5 bases removed from V and 0 bases from J, the gap between germline ends came to 14 bases. Looked up from germline, CDR1 is MDHEN and CDR2 is SYDVKM. The CDR3 extends over 16 amino acids. The authors' processing: Researchers report that nucleated cell counts were estimated from reference gene primer amplification. Produced via immunoSEQ multiplex PCR; TCRdb's table is partial and in-frame only. That table gives V, J and clone size, and the DNA gave D and trimming. Of about 190,000 clones in the sample, approximately 92% were seen once. The V call is TRBV28, the J call TRBJ1-5, with a weak D call TRBD1 (5 bases). This TCR derives from a man aged 50-60 years with acute or convalescent COVID-19. Sequencing input: peripheral blood. The CDR3 DNA follows: TGTGCCAGCAGTCACGACAGAGATTATAGCAATCAGCCCCAGCATTTT. Its protein product is CASSHDRDYSNQPQHF.